A selection of T cell receptor beta chains follows, all from one sample in a study of cytomegalovirus exposure and HLA in healthy donors. Generated by immunoSEQ multiplex PCR, the TCRdb table keeps only in-frame clones and is missing some. The sample lists around 88,000 clones, approximately 74% occurring once. The sequencing sample was made of PBMCs. The source of these receptors is a male donor in good health and CMV-seronegative. Each CDR3 is given with its conserved first and last residue. D genes are given only for firm matches. Part of the rows lack a size; the others show once, few, many or a class for expanded clones.

TRBJ1-5 TRBD1 TRBV2 . TGTGCCAGCAGAGTGGACAGGGAACAGCCCCAGCATTTT CASRVDREQPQHF
TRBJ1-1 TRBD1 TRBV19 few TGTGCCAGTAGTATTCTACAGGGGACTGAAGCTTTCTTT CASSILQGTEAFF
TRBJ1-3 . TRBV18 few TGTGCCAGCTCACCACAGGGGGTTCCTGGAAACACCATATATTTT CASSPQGVPGNTIYF
TRBJ2-1 . TRBV5-1 . TGCGCCAGCAGCTTGGCAGGGGATACCTACAATGAGCAGTTCTTC CASSLAGDTYNEQFF
TRBJ2-2 TRBD2 TRBV29-1 . TGCAGCGTGCCCACTAGCGGGTCGAACACCGGGGAGCTGTTTTTT CSVPTSGSNTGELFF
TRBJ2-7 TRBD2 TRBV28 . TGTGCCAGCAGTTTTAGCGGGAGCCTGGGAGAGCAGTACTTC CASSFSGSLGEQYF
TRBJ2-1 . TRBV18 . TGTGCCAGCTCAGAGTATGTACCCCCAAGCTCCTACAATGAGCAGTTCTTC CASSEYVPPSSYNEQFF
TRBJ2-5 . TRBV15 . TGTGCCACCCGGGGCGATAGGGACACAGTGCAAGAGACCCAGTACTTC CATRGDRDTVQETQYF
TRBJ2-1 TRBD1 TRBV5-8 . TGTGCCAGCAGCTCCGGGACAGTTTACAATGAGCAGTTCTTC CASSSGTVYNEQFF
TRBJ2-4 . TRBV28 . TGTGCCAGCAGTAGGGACATATCTAGCATTCAGTACTTC CASSRDISSIQYF
TRBJ2-3 . TRBV4-2 few TGTGCCAGCAGCCAAGATTACCGACTCACAGATACGCAGTATTTT CASSQDYRLTDTQYF
TRBJ1-2 TRBD1 TRBV19 . TGTGCCAGTAGACCCACCGGGACAGGGAGAAGATACACCTTC CASRPTGTGRRYTF
TRBJ1-1 . TRBV6-1 . TGTGCCAGCAGTGAAGCGGGCAGGGTGAACACTGAAGCTTTCTTT CASSEAGRVNTEAFF
TRBJ2-2 . TRBV21-1 . TGTGCCAGCAGCAGACTCCATGCTAGCGGGAGACATGCGAACACCGGGGAGCTGTTTTTT CASSRLHASGRHANTGELFF
TRBJ2-3 . TRBV19 . TGTGCCAGTAGTAAGGGGCAGGGGCCTTCAGATACGCAGTATTTT CASSKGQGPSDTQYF
TRBJ2-5 . TRBV6-6 . TGTGCCAGCAGCCCCGCGGGGCGGGTTTGGGAAGAGACCCAGTACTTC CASSPAGRVWEETQYF
TRBJ2-7 TRBD2 TRBV7-2 . TGTGCCAGCAGCTTAGTAGCTAGCGGGAGTTACGAGCAGTACTTC CASSLVASGSYEQYF
TRBJ2-7 . TRBV6-5 . TGTGCCAGCAGTTTTCTGGACTCACCCTACGAGCAGTACTTC CASSFLDSPYEQYF
TRBJ1-1 TRBD1 TRBV4-2 . TGTGCCAGCAGCCTCGGGACAGCGAACACTGAAGCTTTCTTT CASSLGTANTEAFF
TRBJ1-2 . TRBV14 . TGTGCCAGCAGCCCTTGGGGCAATTGGGGCTACACCTTC CASSPWGNWGYTF
TRBJ2-3 . TRBV7-3 . TGTGCCAGCAGCTTTACTACCACAGATACGCAGTATTTT CASSFTTTDTQYF
TRBJ2-7 . TRBV25-1 . TGTGCCAGCAGTGAATATGGGCAGGGTGGGCGGTACTTC CASSEYGQGGRYF
TRBJ2-2 . TRBV9 few TGTGCCAGCAGCGCCAGGGGGGTGGGGGACGCGAACACCGGGGAGCTGTTTTTT CASSARGVGDANTGELFF
TRBJ2-1 TRBD1 TRBV6-5 few TGTGCCAGCAGTTACTCCGGACAGGGGGCGTACAATGAGCAGTTCTTC CASSYSGQGAYNEQFF
TRBJ2-2 TRBD1 TRBV6-4 . TGTGCCAGCAGGAAAAGGACAGGGGAGGGAACCGGGGAGCTGTTTTTT CASRKRTGEGTGELFF